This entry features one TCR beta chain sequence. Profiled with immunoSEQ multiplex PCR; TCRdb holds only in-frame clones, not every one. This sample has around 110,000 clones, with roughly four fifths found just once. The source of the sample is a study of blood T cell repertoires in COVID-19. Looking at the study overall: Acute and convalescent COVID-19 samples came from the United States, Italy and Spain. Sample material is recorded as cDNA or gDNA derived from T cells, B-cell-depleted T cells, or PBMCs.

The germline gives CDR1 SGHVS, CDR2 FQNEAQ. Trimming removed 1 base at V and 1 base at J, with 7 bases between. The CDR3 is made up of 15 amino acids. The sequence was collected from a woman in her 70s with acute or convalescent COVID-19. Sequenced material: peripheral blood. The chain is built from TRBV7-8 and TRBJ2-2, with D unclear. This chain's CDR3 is CASSLGILNTGELFF. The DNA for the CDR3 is TGTGCCAGCAGCTTAGGTATCCTGAACACCGGGGAGCTGTTTTTT. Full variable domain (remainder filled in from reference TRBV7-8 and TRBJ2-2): GAGVSQSPRYKVAKRGQDVALRCDPISGHVSLFWYQQALGQGPEFLTYFQNEAQLDKSGLPSDRFFAERPEGSVSTLKIQRTQQEDSAVYLCASSLGILNTGELFFGEGSRLTVL.